A selection of T cell receptor beta chains follows, all from one sample in a study of cytomegalovirus exposure and HLA in healthy donors. Produced via immunoSEQ multiplex PCR; TCRdb's table is partial and in-frame only. This sample contains 65,000 to 90,000 clones. The sample consisted of PBMCs. The source of these receptors is a female donor in good health and CMV-seropositive. The CDR3 runs from the conserved cysteine through the conserved F or W. The D gene is left open where the match is weak.

D	V	J	DNA	CDR3
-	TRBV7-3	TRBJ1-6	TGTGCCAGCAGCCCGGGGGTCGGCTCACCCCTCCACTTT	CASSPGVGSPLHF
TRBD1	TRBV19	TRBJ1-2	TGTGCCAGTAGTATAGATCTTGTGAGGGCAGGGGGCCTACGTCGGGGCTACACCTTC	CASSIDLVRAGGLRRGYTF
-	TRBV13	TRBJ2-7	TGTGCCAGCAGCTTAGGCGACGAGCAGTACTTC	CASSLGDEQYF
-	TRBV4-2	TRBJ1-6	TGTGCCAGCAGCCAAGATGAGGGCGATGGAGATTCACCCCTCCACTTT	CASSQDEGDGDSPLHF
TRBD1	TRBV29-1	TRBJ1-1	TGCAGCGTGAGGGTTGGGACAGACAACACTGAAGCTTTCTTT	CSVRVGTDNTEAFF
TRBD2	TRBV18	TRBJ2-7	TGTGCCAGCTCCGAGGTTTTTTGGGAGGGCGTCAACGAGCAGTACTTC	CASSEVFWEGVNEQYF
-	TRBV27	TRBJ1-5	TGTGCCAGCAGGACTGTAGGGGGGCCCCAGCATTTT	CASRTVGGPQHF
-	TRBV20-1	TRBJ2-5	TGCAGTGCTAAGCCTTCGGAGACCCAGTACTTC	CSAKPSETQYF
TRBD1	TRBV19	TRBJ1-5	TGTGCCAGTACCCCGGACAGGGGAAGCAATCAGCCCCAGCATTTT	CASTPDRGSNQPQHF
TRBD2	TRBV28	TRBJ2-5	TGTGCCAGCAGTCAACCTAGTGGACTAGCGGGAGCTTACGGGAGGGAGACCCAGTACTTC	CASSQPSGLAGAYGRETQYF
-	TRBV4-1	TRBJ2-7	TGCGCCAGCAGCCTCCTCCAGGGGATCGAGCAGTACTTC	CASSLLQGIEQYF
-	TRBV10-1	TRBJ2-1	TGCGCCAGCAGCCTTAGCCTGCCTCCAAACAATGAGCAGTTCTTC	CASSLSLPPNNEQFF
-	TRBV11-2	TRBJ2-1	TGTGCCAGCAGCTTAGAGGCTGTCGACAATGAGCAGTTCTTC	CASSLEAVDNEQFF
TRBD1	TRBV10-3	TRBJ2-5	TGTGCCATCACCCCGACAGGGAACCAAGAGACCCAGTACTTC	CAITPTGNQETQYF
TRBD2	TRBV7-2	TRBJ2-7	TGTGCCAGCAGCCTCAGCGGGGGGCCCTCCTACGAGCAGTACTTC	CASSLSGGPSYEQYF
TRBD2	TRBV29-1	TRBJ2-3	TGCAGCGTGGGTAGCCTAGCGGGAGATACGCAGTATTTT	CSVGSLAGDTQYF
-	TRBV7-6	TRBJ1-6	TGTGCCAGCAGCCCGTCCCGTAATTCACCCCTCCACTTT	CASSPSRNSPLHF
-	TRBV18	TRBJ1-1	TGTGCCAGCTCTCCGCAGGGCGTGAACACTGAAGCTTTCTTT	CASSPQGVNTEAFF
-	TRBV5-1	TRBJ2-7	TGCGCCAGCAGAATGGGGCAGTACACCTACGAGCAGTACTTC	CASRMGQYTYEQYF
-	TRBV18	TRBJ2-3	TGTGCCAGCTCACCACTGGCCCTGGGGTCCGGGGATTACACAGATACGCAGTATTTT	CASSPLALGSGDYTDTQYF
TRBD2	TRBV7-8	TRBJ2-5	TGTGCCAGCACCCCTTTGGCCGGGGGAGGGGAGACCCAGTACTTC	CASTPLAGGGETQYF
TRBD1	TRBV2	TRBJ1-5	TGTGCCAGCAGAGCCGGACAGGCGTCCAATCAGCCCCAGCATTTT	CASRAGQASNQPQHF
TRBD1	TRBV5-1	TRBJ1-1	TGCGCCAGCAGCCGGGGGACAGGGGGCGAGAACACTGAAGCTTTCTTT	CASSRGTGGENTEAFF
TRBD2	TRBV27	TRBJ2-1	TGTGCCAGCAGTTCCGCTCGGACTAGCGGATCCTACAATGAGCAGTTCTTC	CASSSARTSGSYNEQFF
-	TRBV5-5	TRBJ2-7	TGTGCCAGCAGCTTGCGGGACACCCACTACGAGCAGTACTTC	CASSLRDTHYEQYF
-	TRBV6-1	TRBJ2-3	TGTGCCGGGGAGGACGGTCTTGAAACAGATACGCAGTATTTT	CAGEDGLETDTQYF
TRBD1	TRBV7-3	TRBJ2-1	TGTGCCAGCAGCCCGGGACAGGGGCTAAGTGAGCAGTTCTTC	CASSPGQGLSEQFF
TRBD1	TRBV27	TRBJ1-2	TGTGCCAGCAGCCCTCTGACAGGGGTGGTTGGCTACACCTTC	CASSPLTGVVGYTF
-	TRBV4-3	TRBJ1-2	TGCGCCAGCAGCCAAGCAACAGGAACCTTCTATGGCTACACCTTC	CASSQATGTFYGYTF
-	TRBV29-1	TRBJ1-2	TGCAGCGTTGGGGAGGGGTCTGGCTACACCTTC	CSVGEGSGYTF
-	TRBV30	TRBJ1-3	TGTGCCTGGTTTGCGGGAAGTGGAAACACCATATATTTT	CAWFAGSGNTIYF
-	TRBV6-5	TRBJ1-2	TGTGCCAGCAAGTCGCACGCTTCGGGTGGCTACACCTTC	CASKSHASGGYTF
TRBD1	TRBV19	TRBJ1-5	TGTGCCAGTAGCCTCGGACAGGCCTCGAGTCAGCCCCAGCATTTT	CASSLGQASSQPQHF
TRBD2	TRBV28	TRBJ2-7	TGTGCCAGCACAACGGGAGGGGAGTACGAGCAGTACTTC	CASTTGGEYEQYF
TRBD1	TRBV29-1	TRBJ1-3	TGCAGCGTTGTGTGGACAGGTGGTGGAAACACCATATATTTT	CSVVWTGGGNTIYF
TRBD1	TRBV4-1	TRBJ1-1	TGCGCCAGCAGCCAAGTCCAGGGGGCTGAAACTGAAGCTTTCTTT	CASSQVQGAETEAFF
TRBD2	TRBV7-9	TRBJ2-7	TGTGCCAGCAGCTTTACTAGCGGGAGGGCCGAGCAGTCCTTC	CASSFTSGRAEQSF
-	TRBV10-1	TRBJ2-2	TGCGCCAGCAGTGGGGGCCGGCCGAACACCGGGGAGCTGTTTTTT	CASSGGRPNTGELFF
-	TRBV30	TRBJ2-7	TGTGCCTGGAATAGCGGTACAGAACTAACGGGGCAGTACTTC	CAWNSGTELTGQYF
-	TRBV28	TRBJ1-6	TGTGCCAGCAGCCTAGGGGGACATTCACCCCTCCACTTT	CASSLGGHSPLHF
-	TRBV4-3	TRBJ2-1	TGCGCCAGCAGCCAAGTCGCAGAACAGGGATACAATGAGCAGTTCTTC	CASSQVAEQGYNEQFF
TRBD2	TRBV9	TRBJ2-2	TGTGCCAGCACCCGGACTAGCGGTGTCACCGGGGAGCTGTTTTTT	CASTRTSGVTGELFF
-	TRBV7-6	TRBJ2-7	TGTGCCAGCAGCTTAGGGCGGGGACTTTCACGCTACGAGCAGTACTTC	CASSLGRGLSRYEQYF
-	TRBV11-2	TRBJ1-5	TGTGCCAGCAGCTTAGAGCGGGCTCAGCCCCAGCATTTT	CASSLERAQPQHF
TRBD1	TRBV10-3	TRBJ1-2	TGTGCCATCAGTGAGTCGGGACAGGGGGCGCGGGGCTACACCTTC	CAISESGQGARGYTF
-	TRBV5-1	TRBJ2-7	TGCGCCAGCAGCGTCTACAGGGACTCCTACGAGCAGTACTTC	CASSVYRDSYEQYF
-	TRBV7-2	TRBJ1-2	TGTGCCAGCAGCGAGTGGGCAGGGAACTATGGCTACACCTTC	CASSEWAGNYGYTF
-	TRBV6-5	TRBJ2-7	TGTGCCAGCAGTTCTAGAACAGGTTCCCGAGCCTACGAGCAGTACTTC	CASSSRTGSRAYEQYF
-	TRBV6-5	TRBJ1-1	TGTGCCTCACGGCGGGGGACACTTAAGAACACTGAAGCTTTCTTT	CASRRGTLKNTEAFF
-	TRBV5-4	TRBJ2-7	TGTGCCAGCAGCTTGTCGGGGTGGGGAAACGAGCAGTACTTC	CASSLSGWGNEQYF
-	TRBV4-1	TRBJ1-3	TGCGCCAGCAGCCAAGATCCTCCGAGCTCTGGAAACACCATATATTTT	CASSQDPPSSGNTIYF
-	TRBV4-3	TRBJ2-7	TGCGCCAGCAGCCAAGAGGTCAGCGGTTCAGACTACGAGCAGTACTTC	CASSQEVSGSDYEQYF
TRBD1	TRBV7-2	TRBJ2-5	TGTGCCAGCAGCCACTACGGGGACAGGGAGCCAGAGACCCAGTACTTC	CASSHYGDREPETQYF
-	TRBV27	TRBJ2-1	TGTGCCAGCAGACAAAACACAGGGACCCATGCGTTCTTC	CASRQNTGTHAFF
TRBD2	TRBV28	TRBJ2-7	TGTGCCAGCAGTTTCCGGGCCCTCTATAGCGGGAGGGCTTACGAGCAGTACTTC	CASSFRALYSGRAYEQYF
TRBD1	TRBV6-1	TRBJ1-2	TGTGCCAGCAGTGACGGACAGGTCATAGCAGCTAACTATGGCTACACCTTC	CASSDGQVIAANYGYTF
-	TRBV4-2	TRBJ1-5	TGTGCCAGCGGAGACGGGCAGCCCCAGCATTTT	CASGDGQPQHF
TRBD1	TRBV28	TRBJ2-3	TGTGCCAGCACCCACCCCCCACAGGGGTGGTCGGATACGCAGTATTTT	CASTHPPQGWSDTQYF
-	TRBV18	TRBJ2-7	TGTGCCAGCTCAGTACAGGACTACGAGCAGTACTTC	CASSVQDYEQYF